This TCR beta chain derives from a study of beta chain features in type 1 diabetes. Overall study results and limits: TCRB CDR3s were moderately but significantly shorter in Type 1 diabetes patients in all four CD4+ subsets.

Each sorted population was over 95% pure. This clone was found a few times. What it recognizes is unknown. The CDR3 contains 14 residues. V shed 5 bases, J shed 7 bases, and the junction held 10 bases outside the gene matches. In germline, CDR1 is SEHNR, CDR2 FQNEAQ (reference sequence). Expressed TCRB transcripts were sequenced because the isolated RNA had all been reverse transcribed beforehand. TCRdb keeps only in-frame clones here, not all; method: immunoSEQ multiplex PCR. The sample lists 95,000 to 110,000 clones; 28% were seen once. The clonotype originates from a woman aged 18-35 years with type 1 diabetes. The source material was central memory CD4+ T cells from blood. The gene calls are TRBV7-9 and TRBJ2-7, with 8 bases lining up with TRBD1. The CDR3 here is CASSPGQATGEQYF. The DNA for the CDR3 is TGTGCCAGCAGCCCGGGACAGGCGACGGGGGAGCAGTACTTC.